The clone carrying this TCR beta chain was counted a few times. This entry comes from a study of cytomegalovirus exposure and HLA in healthy donors. Germline V gene lookup returns CDR1 SGHTA and CDR2 FQGTGA. The V gene end was trimmed by 5 bases and the J gene end by 7 bases; junction bases not matched to a gene: 5. The CDR3 spans 13 residues. It was with 60 Vbeta and 13 Jbeta primers that the PCR ran. Repertoires were generated with immunoSEQ multiplex PCR, while TCRdb's copy carries only in-frame clones and drops some. This table holds some 140,000 clones, about four fifths found once. V gene TRBV7-3 combines with J gene TRBJ1-2, with 9 bases matching TRBD1. Sequencing input: PBMCs. This receptor was identified in a man aged 18 to 30 in good health and CMV-seronegative. CDR3 in amino acids: CASSLQGASGYTF. The CDR3 nucleotides read TGTGCCAGCAGCCTACAGGGGGCCTCTGGCTACACCTTC.